This T cell receptor beta chain was retrieved from a study of shared clonotypes between healthy human individuals. In the study overall: Every donor yielded three CD4 naive, three CD4 memory, two CD8 naive and one CD8 memory plate.

The method was immunoSEQ multiplex PCR; TCRdb's version includes in-frame clones alone and lacks a portion of them. The sample has approximately 980,000 clones, less than 85% seen once; the top ten hold 1.5%. Trimming removed 7 bases at V and 2 bases at J, with 15 bases between. This CDR3 has 14 amino acids. Germline assignment: CDR1 MDHEN and CDR2 SYDVKM. The sequence came from a man between 18 and 29 years old in good health. The sequencing sample was made of memory CD4+ T cells sorted from blood. Subset noted: CD45RA-negative fraction. The rearrangement uses TRBV28 and TRBJ2-7; D may be TRBD1 (5 bases). The CDR3 bases are TGTGCCAGCAATACCTACGACAGAACCTACGAGCAGTACTTC. Translated, it gives CASNTYDRTYEQYF.